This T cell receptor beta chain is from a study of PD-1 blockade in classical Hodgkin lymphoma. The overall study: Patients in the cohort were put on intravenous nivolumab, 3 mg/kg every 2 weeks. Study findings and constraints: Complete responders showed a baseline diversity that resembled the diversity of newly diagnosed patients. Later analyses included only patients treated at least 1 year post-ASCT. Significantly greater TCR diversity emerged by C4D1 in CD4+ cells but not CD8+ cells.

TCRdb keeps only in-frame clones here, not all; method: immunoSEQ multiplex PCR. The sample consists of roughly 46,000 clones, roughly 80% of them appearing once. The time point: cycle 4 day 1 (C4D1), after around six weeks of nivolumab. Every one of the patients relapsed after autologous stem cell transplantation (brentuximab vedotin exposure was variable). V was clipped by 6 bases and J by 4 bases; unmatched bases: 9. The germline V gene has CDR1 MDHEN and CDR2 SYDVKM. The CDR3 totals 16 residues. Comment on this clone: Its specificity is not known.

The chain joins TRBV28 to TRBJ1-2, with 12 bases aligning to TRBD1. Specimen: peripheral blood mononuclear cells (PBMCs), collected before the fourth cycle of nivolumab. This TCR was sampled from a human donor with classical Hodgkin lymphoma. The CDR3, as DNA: TGTGCCAGCAGGCTCACCGGGACAGGGGGCAGCTATGGCTACACCTTC. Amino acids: CASRLTGTGGSYGYTF.